One sample yielded the 18 T cell receptor beta chains listed below, sequenced in a study of beta chain features in type 1 diabetes. Study observations and caveats: Researchers report that Type 1 diabetes patients had moderately but significantly shorter TCRB CDR3s across all four CD4+ subsets.

The antigens these receptors bind are not known. The study reverse transcribed the entire isolated RNA, so it sequenced expressed TCRB transcripts. Assay used: immunoSEQ multiplex PCR; TCRdb lists only in-frame clones, some missing. The table shows around 250,000 clones, with more than 11% occurring only once. Specimen: naive CD4+ T cells from blood. The source is a man aged 30 to 39 with type 1 diabetes.

V usage is TRBV29-1 and J usage is TRBJ1-2; the match to TRBD1 covers 8 bases. Germline V gene data show CDR1 as SQVTM and CDR2 as ANQGSEA. V lost 5 bases, J lost 8 bases, and 4 bases stayed unmatched. CDR3 length: 11 residues. DNA for the CDR3: TGCAGCGTTCAGGGGGCTGGAGGCTACACCTTC. Protein sequence: CSVQGAGGYTF.

The sample holds a few counts of this clone. J is TRBJ2-1 and V is TRBV25-1; 10 nucleotides agree with TRBD2. The CDR3 is 14 amino acids. With V trimmed by 4 bases and J by 5 bases, 2 bases remained unmatched. CDR1 and CDR2 (germline): MGHDK, SYGVNS. The CDR3 sequence is CASSATSGDNEQFF. The CDR3 region has the DNA TGTGCCAGCAGTGCAACTAGCGGGGACAATGAGCAGTTCTTC.

V is TRBV5-6 and J is TRBJ2-2; no firm D call. Per germline, CDR1 SGHDT and CDR2 YYEEEE. The CDR3 totals 14 residues. Trimming cost V 2 bases and J 5 bases, with 10 bases left between them. This CDR3 reads CASSFLLETGELFF. The CDR3 DNA sequence: TGTGCCAGCAGCTTCCTCCTTGAGACCGGGGAGCTGTTTTTT.

The rearrangement joins TRBV2 to TRBJ2-7; D might be TRBD1 (5 bases). This CDR3 contains 15 residues. V was clipped by 8 bases and J by 0 bases, with 17 bases between them. Germline loops: CDR1 SNHLY, CDR2 FYNNEI. Here the CDR3 reads CASGSGISSSYEQYF. The CDR3 nucleotides are TGTGCCAGCGGCTCAGGGATCTCGAGCTCCTACGAGCAGTACTTC.

This chain links TRBV7-9 with TRBJ2-7; possible D gene TRBD2, 5 bases. Between the trimmed V and J ends, which lost 6 bases and 2 bases, there was a span of 8 bases. This CDR3 spans 12 amino acids. Germline lookup yields CDR1 SEHNR and CDR2 FQNEAQ (reference sequence). The CDR3, as DNA: TGTGCCAGCAGTCGGGGAACCTACGAGCAGTACTTC. Its translation is CASSRGTYEQYF.

This clone was counted a few times. V gene TRBV27 combines with J gene TRBJ2-3; 12 bases agree with TRBD2. Germline loops: CDR1 MNHEY, CDR2 SMNVEV (reference sequence). The CDR3 loop spans 15 amino acids. After removal of 6 bases from V and 6 bases from J, the junction contained 7 bases not matched to a gene. CDR3: CASSSSGRARDTQYF. In DNA, the CDR3 is TGTGCCAGCAGCTCTAGCGGGAGGGCCAGGGATACGCAGTATTTT.

Of note for this clone: The same CDR3 also results from other DNA sequences found in this sample. J is TRBJ2-3 and V is TRBV4-1; 7 nucleotides match TRBD2. Germline lookup yields CDR1 MGHRA and CDR2 YSYEKL. The CDR3 is 16 amino acids. Germline trimming cut 0 bases from V and 0 bases from J; bases unmatched to any gene: 3. The CDR3 region is CASSQDSGLSTDTQYF. The CDR3 DNA is TGCGCCAGCAGCCAAGATTCGGGACTAAGCACAGATACGCAGTATTTT.

This clone has a handful of counts. This CDR3 is CASSLPFSSYEQYF. CDR3 DNA: TGTGCCAGCAGCTTGCCTTTTAGCTCCTACGAGCAGTACTTC. V and J are TRBV7-2 and TRBJ2-7; unclear D gene. Trimming took off 3 bases at V and 0 bases at J, with 9 bases between the two ends. This CDR3 region has 14 residues. CDR1 is SGHTA, CDR2 FQGNSA, per germline.

This clone was seen a few times. The J gene is TRBJ1-5, the V gene TRBV19, with 7 bases matching TRBD1. The CDR3 sequence is 14 residues long. Germline lookup yields CDR1 LNHDA and CDR2 SQIVND (reference sequence). V lost 9 bases and J lost 9; bases outside the gene matches: 14. DNA of the CDR3: TGTGCCAGCGATTCCGGGACAGAGCCTCGGCCCCAGCATTTT. It encodes CASDSGTEPRPQHF. Based on the CDR3 plus reference TRBV19 and TRBJ1-5, the full variable domain is DGGITQSPKYLFRKEGQNVTLSCEQNLNHDAMYWYRQDPGQGLRLIYYSQIVNDFQKGDIAEGYSVSREKKESFPLTVTSAQKNPTAFYLCASDSGTEPRPQHFGDGTRLSIL.

The J gene is TRBJ2-1, the V gene TRBV29-1; TRBD2 aligns across 10 bases. The trim removed 6 bases at V and 0 bases at J, leaving 14 bases unmatched. This CDR3 region has 18 residues. The germline gives CDR1 SQVTM, CDR2 ANQGSEA. The CDR3 coding sequence is TGCAGCGTGGACACCGGGACTAGCGCACTTCGCTCCTACAATGAGCAGTTCTTC. Protein sequence: CSVDTGTSALRSYNEQFF.

The V gene is TRBV6-1, the J gene TRBJ1-2; 7 bases align to TRBD1. Germline CDR1 and CDR2: MNHNS and SASEGT. This CDR3 is 14 amino acids long. The junction had 8 bases not matched to a gene; V was cut back by 5 bases and J by 5 bases. Written as DNA, the CDR3 is TGTGCCAGCAGTCGGGGGACAGACCGATATGGCTACACCTTC. Residues: CASSRGTDRYGYTF.

The genes are TRBV5-1 and TRBJ1-1; D unclear. There are 14 residues in the CDR3. V was trimmed by 0 bases and J by 6 bases, leaving 12 bases between them. Germline lookup yields CDR1 SGHRS and CDR2 YFSETQ. In DNA, the CDR3 is TGCGCCAGCAGCTTGGAGCGGGGAAACTCTGAAGCTTTCTTT. It encodes CASSLERGNSEAFF.

The chain employs TRBV4-1 and TRBJ1-5, with D maybe TRBD1 (6 bases). The CDR3 is 15 amino acids. V was pared by 5 bases and J by 1 base, with 12 bases between. CDR1 and CDR2 (germline): MGHRA, YSYEKL. CDR3 in amino acids: CASSSQGASNQPQHF. Here the CDR3 DNA reads TGCGCCAGCAGCTCACAGGGAGCAAGCAATCAGCCCCAGCATTTT.

This chain connects TRBV14 to TRBJ2-1, with D maybe TRBD2 (6 bases). The germline CDR1 and CDR2 sequences are SGHDN and FVKESK. With 2 bases removed from V and 0 bases from J, the gap between germline ends came to 14 bases. This CDR3 contains 17 residues. CDR3 loop: CASSQKILALSYNEQFF. The CDR3 DNA reads TGTGCCAGCAGCCAAAAGATACTAGCACTCTCCTACAATGAGCAGTTCTTC.

The CDR3 DNA reads TGTGCCAGTAGGTCGATTTTCCCAAGCCGCTCTGGGGCCAACGTCCTGACTTTC. Its translation is CASRSIFPSRSGANVLTF. The rearrangement uses TRBV19 and TRBJ2-6; no reliable D call. The CDR3 has 18 amino acids. V was clipped by 6 bases and J by 0 bases, with 18 bases between them. Germline V CDR1 and CDR2: LNHDA, SQIVND (reference sequence).

In this sample, this clone turned up a few times. The J gene is TRBJ1-2, the V gene TRBV28; 7 nucleotides agree with TRBD1. V was pared by 2 bases and J by 4 bases, with 7 bases of the junction left unmatched. Germline CDR1 is MDHEN and CDR2 is SYDVKM. This CDR3 has 15 amino acids. This CDR3 reads CASSLGETGRYGYTF. The CDR3 region has the DNA TGTGCCAGCAGTTTAGGGGAGACAGGGCGCTATGGCTACACCTTC.

This clone was observed a few times. The chain employs TRBV10-3 and TRBJ2-1; 8 bases are shared with TRBD1. Germline CDR1 reads ENHRY; CDR2 reads SYGVKD. This CDR3 is 14 amino acids long. Trimming took 4 bases from V and 5 from J; bases not matched to a gene: 4. CDR3 nucleotide sequence: TGTGCCATCAGTGGCCGACAGGGGAACAATGAGCAGTTCTTC. Amino acid sequence: CAISGRQGNNEQFF.

The V call is TRBV5-1, the J call TRBJ2-5; TRBD1 might be the D (6 bases). Deletions cut 2 bases from V and 1 base from J, with 12 bases between. Germline V gives CDR1 SGHRS, CDR2 YFSETQ. There are 15 residues in the CDR3. The CDR3 protein is CASSFGDTIQETQYF. The CDR3 DNA reads TGCGCCAGCAGCTTCGGGGACACCATCCAAGAGACCCAGTACTTC.